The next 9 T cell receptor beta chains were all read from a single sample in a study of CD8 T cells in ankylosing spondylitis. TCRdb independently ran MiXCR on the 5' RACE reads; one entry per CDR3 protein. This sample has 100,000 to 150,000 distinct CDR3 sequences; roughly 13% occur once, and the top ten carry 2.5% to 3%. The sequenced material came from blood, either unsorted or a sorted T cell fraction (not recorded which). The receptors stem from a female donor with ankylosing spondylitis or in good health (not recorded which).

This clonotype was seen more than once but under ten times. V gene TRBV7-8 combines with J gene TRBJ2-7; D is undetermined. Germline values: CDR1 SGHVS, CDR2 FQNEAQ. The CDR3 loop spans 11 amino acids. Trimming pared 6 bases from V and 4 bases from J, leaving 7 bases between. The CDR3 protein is CASRSAYEQYF. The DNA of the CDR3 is TGTGCCAGCAGGTCCGCTTACGAGCAGTACTTC.

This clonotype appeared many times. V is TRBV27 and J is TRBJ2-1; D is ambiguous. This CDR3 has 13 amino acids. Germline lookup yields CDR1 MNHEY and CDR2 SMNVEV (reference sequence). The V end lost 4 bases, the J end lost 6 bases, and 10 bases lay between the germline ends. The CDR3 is CASSWAIFNEQFF. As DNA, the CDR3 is TGTGCCAGCAGTTGGGCCATATTCAATGAGCAGTTCTTC.

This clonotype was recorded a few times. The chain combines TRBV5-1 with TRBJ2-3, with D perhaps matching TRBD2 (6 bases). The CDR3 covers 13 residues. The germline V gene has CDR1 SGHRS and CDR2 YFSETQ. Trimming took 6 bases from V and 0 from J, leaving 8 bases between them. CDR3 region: CASMGTSTDTQYF. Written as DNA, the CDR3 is TGCGCCAGCATGGGGACTAGCACAGATACGCAGTATTTT.

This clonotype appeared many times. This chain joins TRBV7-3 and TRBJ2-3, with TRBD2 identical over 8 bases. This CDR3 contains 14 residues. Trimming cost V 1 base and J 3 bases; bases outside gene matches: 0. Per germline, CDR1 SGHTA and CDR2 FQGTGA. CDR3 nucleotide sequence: TGTGCCAGCAGCTTAAGCGGGGGGACAGATACGCAGTATTTT. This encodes CASSLSGGTDTQYF.

The CDR3 coding sequence is TGTGCCATCAGTGAGTCGCGTGGGATGAGGGGCACAGATACGCAGTATTTT. It translates to CAISESRGMRGTDTQYF. The J gene is TRBJ2-3, the V gene TRBV10-3; the D gene is possibly TRBD2 (5 bases). V was clipped by 0 bases and J by 1 base, with 14 bases between them. Germline V gene lookup returns CDR1 ENHRY and CDR2 SYGVKD. This CDR3 has 17 amino acids.

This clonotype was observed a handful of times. The CDR3 here is CASSLGVSGVTDTQYF. The CDR3 region has the DNA TGTGCCAGCAGCTTAGGGGTTAGCGGAGTCACAGATACGCAGTATTTT. The J gene is TRBJ2-3, the V gene TRBV11-3, with a tentative D call TRBD2 (6 bases). This CDR3 region has 16 residues. The germline V gene has CDR1 SGHNT and CDR2 YENEEA. V lost 1 base to trimming and J lost 2 bases, with 13 bases between them.

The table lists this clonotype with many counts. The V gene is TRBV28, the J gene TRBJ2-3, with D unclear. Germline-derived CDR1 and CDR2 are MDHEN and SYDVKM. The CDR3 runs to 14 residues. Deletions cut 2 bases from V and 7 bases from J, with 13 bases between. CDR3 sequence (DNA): TGTGCCAGCAGTTTAGCGGCGTTGTACTATACGCAGTATTTT. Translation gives CASSLAALYYTQYF. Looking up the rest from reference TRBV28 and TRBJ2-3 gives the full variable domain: DVKVTQSSRYLVKRTGEKVFLECVQDMDHENMFWYRQDPGLGLRLIYFSYDVKMKEKGDIPEGYSVSREKKERFSLILESASTNQTSMYLCASSLAALYYTQYFGPGTRLTVL.

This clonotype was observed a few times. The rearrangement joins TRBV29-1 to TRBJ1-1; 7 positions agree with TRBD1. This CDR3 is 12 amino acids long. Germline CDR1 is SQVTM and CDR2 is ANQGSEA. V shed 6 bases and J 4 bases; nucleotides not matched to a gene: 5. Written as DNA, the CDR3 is TGCAGCGTCAACAGGGGTACCACTGAAGCTTTCTTT. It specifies CSVNRGTTEAFF.

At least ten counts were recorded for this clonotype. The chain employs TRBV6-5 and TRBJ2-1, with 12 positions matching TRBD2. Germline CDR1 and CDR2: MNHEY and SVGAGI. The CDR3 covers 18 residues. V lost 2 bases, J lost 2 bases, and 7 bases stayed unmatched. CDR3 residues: CASSYTGLAGSTYNEQFF. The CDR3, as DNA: TGTGCCAGCAGTTACACCGGACTAGCGGGGTCTACCTACAATGAGCAGTTCTTC.